This T cell receptor beta chain comes out of a study of neoadjuvant anti-PD-1 for oral cavity cancer. Repertoires were generated with immunoSEQ multiplex PCR, while TCRdb's copy carries only in-frame clones and drops some. The table lists 5,500 to 8,000 clones, roughly 45% of them singletons, with under 30% in the top ten. Per germline, CDR1 SNHLY and CDR2 FYNNEI. The V and J ends lost 5 bases and 6 bases, in that order; junction bases with no gene match: 6. CDR3 length: 15 amino acids. This clone has a handful of counts. J is TRBJ1-5 and V is TRBV2; 11 bases are shared with TRBD1. The clonotype comes from a person aged 35-80 years with oral cavity squamous cell carcinoma. This specimen consisted of tumor tissue, obtained before nivolumab (anti-PD-1) treatment. The CDR3 DNA follows: TGTGCCAGCAGTTTGGACAGGGGGCAGATTCAGCCCCAGCATTTT. Protein: CASSLDRGQIQPQHF.